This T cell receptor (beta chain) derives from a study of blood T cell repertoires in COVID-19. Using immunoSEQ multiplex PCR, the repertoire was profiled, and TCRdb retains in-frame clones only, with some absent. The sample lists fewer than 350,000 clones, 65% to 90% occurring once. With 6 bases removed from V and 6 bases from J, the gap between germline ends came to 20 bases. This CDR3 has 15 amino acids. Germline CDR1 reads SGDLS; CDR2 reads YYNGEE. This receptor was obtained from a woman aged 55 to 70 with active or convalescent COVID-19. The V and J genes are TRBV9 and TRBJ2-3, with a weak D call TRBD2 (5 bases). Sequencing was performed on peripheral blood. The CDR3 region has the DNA TGTGCCAGCAAGGATGGGAGTAGCTTGCCGGATACGCAGTATTTT. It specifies CASKDGSSLPDTQYF.